Each of the 32 T cell receptor beta chains below was sequenced from the same sample in a study of blood T cell repertoires in COVID-19. Using immunoSEQ multiplex PCR, the repertoire was profiled, and TCRdb retains in-frame clones only, with some absent. Among 200,000 to 250,000 clones listed, 70% to 85% were seen once. The sequencing input was PBMCs or T cells enriched from blood (not recorded which). These receptors originate from an older woman who had recovered from COVID-19.

The rearrangement uses TRBV12-3 or TRBV12-4 and TRBJ1-3; no clear D. With 3 bases removed from V and 3 bases from J, the gap between germline ends came to 3 bases. The CDR3 spans 12 residues. The CDR3 DNA reads TGTGCCAGCAGTTTTCGTGGAAACACCATATATTTT. Amino acids: CASSFRGNTIYF.

The CDR3 DNA reads as TGCAGTGCTAGTAAACCGGGACAGGGGATCGGAGCTTTCTTT. The encoded protein is CSASKPGQGIGAFF. V and J are TRBV20-1 and TRBJ1-1, with 10 nucleotides matching TRBD1. This CDR3 comprises 14 residues. Trimming cost V 3 bases and J 10 bases; bases outside gene matches: 11. Germline assignment: CDR1 DFQATT and CDR2 SNEGSKA (reference sequence).

This clone was observed a single time. V gene TRBV20-1 combines with J gene TRBJ1-2; D is possibly TRBD1 (6 bases). The CDR3 spans 13 residues. Germline CDR1 is DFQATT and CDR2 is SNEGSKA (reference sequence). V dropped 3 bases and J dropped 4 bases, with 12 bases sitting between them. The CDR3: CSASGAQGYGYTF. Here the CDR3 DNA reads TGCAGTGCTAGTGGTGCACAGGGCTATGGCTACACCTTC.

This chain joins TRBV12-5 and TRBJ2-1; TRBD1 might be the D (5 bases). Per germline, CDR1 LGHNT and CDR2 FRNRAP. With 2 bases removed from V and 2 bases from J, the gap between germline ends came to 7 bases. CDR3 length equals 14 residues. The CDR3 here is CASGLWGPYNEQFF. The CDR3, as DNA: TGTGCTAGTGGTTTGTGGGGCCCCTACAATGAGCAGTTCTTC.

The gene calls are TRBV7-2 and TRBJ2-5, with D perhaps TRBD1 (5 bases). CDR1 and CDR2 from the germline V gene are SGHTA and FQGNSA. V was trimmed by 5 bases and J by 2 bases, leaving 12 bases between them. The CDR3 runs to 14 residues. As DNA, the CDR3 is TGTGCCAGCAGCCCTTCCCGGACACAAGAGACCCAGTACTTC. The encoded protein is CASSPSRTQETQYF.

This clone was recorded once. The chain couples TRBV19 to TRBJ1-2; TRBD1 matches at 10 bases. The J segment lost 8 bases and the V segment lost 4 bases, leaving 10 bases of the junction unmatched. Germline assignment: CDR1 LNHDA and CDR2 SQIVND (reference sequence). The CDR3 loop spans 15 amino acids. The CDR3 sequence: CASSTQDRGRRGYTF. The CDR3 DNA reads as TGTGCCAGTAGTACCCAAGACAGGGGGCGTCGGGGCTACACCTTC.

The chain recombines TRBV7-6 with TRBJ2-7, with TRBD1 matching over 10 bases. Trimming took 6 bases from V and 1 from J; bases not matched to a gene: 15. The CDR3 runs to 18 residues. Germline V lookup: CDR1 SGHVS, CDR2 FNYEAQ. The CDR3 sequence: CASSEGSRTGGISYEQYF. The CDR3 DNA reads TGTGCCAGCAGTGAGGGAAGTAGGACAGGGGGAATATCCTACGAGCAGTACTTC. Complete variable domain (other parts from reference TRBV7-6 and TRBJ2-7): GAGVSQSPRYKVTKRGQDVALRCDPISGHVSLYWYRQALGQGPEFLTYFNYEAQQDKSGLPNDRFSAERPEGSISTLTIQRTEQRDSAMYRCASSEGSRTGGISYEQYFGPGTRLTVT.

This chain uses TRBV2 with TRBJ2-1, with TRBD1 identical over 8 bases. CDR3 length: 16 residues. Germline-derived CDR1 and CDR2 are SNHLY and FYNNEI. V shed 6 bases, J shed 4 bases, and the junction held 11 bases outside the gene matches. This CDR3 reads CASSPQTGAAYNEQFF. The CDR3 nucleotides are TGTGCCAGCAGCCCACAGACAGGGGCCGCTTACAATGAGCAGTTCTTC.

This clone has only a few counts. The rearrangement joins TRBV11-2 to TRBJ1-1, with a weak D call TRBD1 (6 bases). The CDR3 spans 15 residues. Deletions cut 5 bases from V and 4 bases from J, with 17 bases between. CDR1 and CDR2 from the germline V gene are SGHAT and FQNNGV. Written as DNA, the CDR3 is TGTGCCAGCAGCCGAGAAGGGGGTAGGGGCACTGAAGCTTTCTTT. It specifies CASSREGGRGTEAFF.

The CDR3 nucleotides are TGTGCCAGCAGCCCGCCAAAGCTAGCGGGGCGCACAGATACGCAGTATTTT. Its protein is CASSPPKLAGRTDTQYF. The chain couples TRBV5-4 to TRBJ2-3; 9 bases fit TRBD2. J lost 1 base, V lost 4 bases, and 10 bases had no gene match. The CDR3 has 17 amino acids. The germline V gene encodes CDR1 SGHNT and CDR2 YYREEE (reference sequence).

This chain links TRBV7-2 with TRBJ2-3; the match to TRBD2 covers 11 bases. The ends lost 5 bases at V and 1 base at J; junction bases unmatched: 8. This CDR3 contains 17 residues. Germline V lookup: CDR1 SGHTA, CDR2 FQGNSA. The CDR3 sequence: CASSVIAGGRGTDTQYF. As DNA, the CDR3 is TGTGCCAGCAGCGTCATAGCGGGAGGGAGGGGCACAGATACGCAGTATTTT.

J is TRBJ1-2 and V is TRBV28, with D possibly being TRBD1 (6 bases). The CDR3 is made up of 11 amino acids. CDR1 and CDR2 (germline): MDHEN, SYDVKM. V gave up 3 bases and J gave up 8 bases, with 7 bases separating them. Here the CDR3 reads CASSFDRGYTF. DNA for the CDR3: TGTGCCAGCAGTTTCGACAGGGGCTACACCTTC.

This clone was observed once. The gene calls are TRBV3-1 (or the pseudogene TRBV3-2) and TRBJ1-3, with D possibly matching TRBD1 (5 bases). Germline loops: CDR1 LGHDT, CDR2 YNNKEL (reference sequence). The V and J ends lost 0 bases and 8 bases respectively, with 20 bases between them. The CDR3 is made up of 17 amino acids. The CDR3 loop is CASSQDLIGQGADTIYF. CDR3 in DNA: TGTGCCAGCAGCCAAGATCTGATTGGGCAGGGCGCGGACACCATATATTTT.

V gene TRBV11-3 combines with J gene TRBJ2-3; 12 bases are a match to TRBD1. With V trimmed by 5 bases and J by 5 bases, 8 bases remained unmatched. The CDR3 covers 16 residues. Germline CDR1 and CDR2: SGHNT and YENEEA. Here the CDR3 reads CASSPLGQGAGDTQYF. The CDR3 coding sequence is TGTGCCAGCAGCCCACTGGGACAGGGGGCCGGAGATACGCAGTATTTT.

With regard to this clone: An end of the junction does not agree with germline; a read error may underlie this. V is TRBV5-6 and J is TRBJ1-2; 8 nucleotides match TRBD1. Germline values: CDR1 SGHDT, CDR2 YYEEEE. The CDR3 sequence is 13 residues long. CDR3 in amino acids: CASRLDRVNGYTF. DNA for the CDR3: TGTGCCAGCAGATTGGACAGGGTGAATGGCTACACCTTC.

This chain uses TRBV19 with TRBJ2-5; 7 nucleotides agree with TRBD2. The CDR3 has 14 residues. The germline V gene has CDR1 LNHDA and CDR2 SQIVND (reference sequence). With V trimmed by 3 bases and J by 5 bases, 6 bases remained unmatched. CDR3 nucleotide sequence: TGTGCCAGTAGTATGGTGGGAGGGCCGGAGACCCAGTACTTC. Translation: CASSMVGGPETQYF. The full variable domain, in which reference TRBV19 and TRBJ2-5 provide the parts outside the CDR3, is DGGITQSPKYLFRKEGQNVTLSCEQNLNHDAMYWYRQDPGQGLRLIYYSQIVNDFQKGDIAEGYSVSREKKESFPLTVTSAQKNPTAFYLCASSMVGGPETQYFGPGTRLLVL.

J is TRBJ2-1 and V is TRBV12-5; D is unresolved. Germline values: CDR1 LGHNT, CDR2 FRNRAP. CDR3 length: 13 amino acids. The germline V and J ends were trimmed by 2 bases and 4 bases, with 6 bases remaining between them. The CDR3 is CASGLRLYNEQFF. CDR3 DNA: TGTGCTAGTGGTTTGCGACTGTACAATGAGCAGTTCTTC. The variable domain in full, completed from reference TRBV12-5 and TRBJ2-1, reads DARVTQTPRHKVTEMGQEVTMRCQPILGHNTVFWYRQTMMQGLELLAYFRNRAPLDDSGMPKDRFSAEMPDATLATLKIQPSEPRDSAVYFCASGLRLYNEQFFGPGTRLTVL.

A few counts support this clone. The chain employs TRBV5-4 and TRBJ2-7, with TRBD2 identical over 8 bases. Germline CDR1 SGHNT, CDR2 YYREEE (reference sequence). CDR3 size: 14 residues. The junction had 9 bases not matched to a gene; V was cut back by 4 bases and J by 6 bases. The CDR3 nucleotides are TGTGCCAGCAGCCTCGGACTAGCCCAGTCCGAGCAGTACTTC. Translation gives CASSLGLAQSEQYF.

J is TRBJ2-7 and V is TRBV4-3, with a possible D match to TRBD1 (6 bases). V was trimmed by 3 bases and J by 0 bases, leaving 12 bases between them. This CDR3 spans 15 amino acids. The germline gives CDR1 LGHNA, CDR2 YSLEER. The CDR3 region has the DNA TGCGCCAGCAGCCACTCTCAGGGGACCTCCTACGAGCAGTACTTC. Translated, it gives CASSHSQGTSYEQYF.

This clone was recorded once. This sample includes further DNA sequences coding for the same CDR3. The gene calls are TRBV3-1 (or the pseudogene TRBV3-2) and TRBJ1-5; 7 bases line up with TRBD1. The CDR3 contains 15 residues. Germline V gives CDR1 LGHDT, CDR2 YNNKEL (reference sequence). J was trimmed by 2 bases and V by 1 base; bases with no gene match: 2. The CDR3 protein is CASSQGTGGNQPQHF. Here the CDR3 DNA reads TGTGCCAGCAGCCAAGGGACAGGTGGCAATCAGCCCCAGCATTTT.

The V and J genes are TRBV29-1 and TRBJ1-2, with 11 bases that match TRBD1. Germline V gene sequence: CDR1 SQVTM, CDR2 ANQGSEA. This CDR3 has 14 residues. With 6 bases clipped from V and 5 bases from J, the junction kept 8 bases outside the gene matches. For the CDR3, the DNA is TGCAGCGTCCTTGGACAGGGGGCAGGTTATGGCTACACCTTC. Translated, it gives CSVLGQGAGYGYTF.

This clone was detected only once. The CDR3 here is CASSPTSGTGVEQYF. The CDR3 region has the DNA TGTGCCAGCAGCCCAACCTCCGGGACAGGGGTCGAGCAGTACTTC. This chain links TRBV11-2 with TRBJ2-7; TRBD1 agrees at 10 bases. The V and J ends lost 5 bases and 6 bases, in that order; junction bases with no gene match: 10. The CDR3 is made up of 15 amino acids. Germline V gene lookup returns CDR1 SGHAT and CDR2 FQNNGV.

The rearrangement joins TRBV11-2 to TRBJ2-1, with TRBD1 matching over 7 bases. The CDR3 spans 17 residues. The germline V gene encodes CDR1 SGHAT and CDR2 FQNNGV. The V and J ends lost 1 base and 1 base, in that order; junction bases with no gene match: 7. The CDR3, as DNA: TGTGCCAGCAGCTTAGTTCCGACAGGGAGTTCCTACAATGAGCAGTTCTTC. Residues: CASSLVPTGSSYNEQFF.

The chain employs TRBV11-2 and TRBJ2-7; the match to TRBD1 covers 9 bases. This CDR3 is 14 amino acids long. Germline lookup yields CDR1 SGHAT and CDR2 FQNNGV. Losses at the gene ends were 3 bases for V and 7 bases for J; bases not matched to a gene: 7. CDR3 region: CASSLDRGQEEQYF. CDR3 sequence (DNA): TGTGCCAGCAGCTTGGACAGGGGCCAGGAGGAGCAGTACTTC.

The V call is TRBV2, the J call TRBJ1-6; 7 nucleotides match TRBD1. The trim removed 6 bases at V and 9 bases at J, leaving 8 bases unmatched. The CDR3 totals 14 residues. The germline CDR1 and CDR2 sequences are SNHLY and FYNNEI. DNA for the CDR3: TGTGCCAGCAGCCTGACAGGGTCGGGTTCACCCCTCCACTTT. Residues: CASSLTGSGSPLHF.

This chain uses TRBV5-1 with TRBJ2-3, with D perhaps matching TRBD1 (6 bases). The CDR3 totals 14 residues. Trimming left V 5 bases short and J 5 bases short, with 15 bases between. CDR1 is SGHRS and CDR2 is YFSETQ in the germline V gene. The CDR3 region is CASRDAQGGDTQYF. The CDR3 DNA is TGCGCCAGCAGGGACGCACAAGGGGGAGATACGCAGTATTTT.

The chain joins TRBV10-3 to TRBJ1-6, with TRBD1 matching over 9 bases. CDR1 is ENHRY and CDR2 is SYGVKD in the germline V gene. This CDR3 has 15 residues. V shed 6 bases, J shed 7 bases, and the junction held 7 bases outside the gene matches. This chain's CDR3 is CAISVQGAGNSPLHF. The CDR3 bases are TGTGCCATCAGCGTACAGGGGGCCGGGAATTCACCCCTCCACTTT.

In DNA, the CDR3 is TGTGCCAGCACCGTTTCGCTGGGGGGGACTGAAGCTTTCTTT. Protein sequence: CASTVSLGGTEAFF. The V and J genes are TRBV9 and TRBJ1-1; TRBD1 might be the D (5 bases). Germline V gene data show CDR1 as SGDLS and CDR2 as YYNGEE. The CDR3 loop spans 14 amino acids. The V and J ends lost 6 bases and 5 bases respectively, with 17 bases between them.

This clone was observed a single time. The chain links TRBV9 to TRBJ2-7; 8 bases fit TRBD1. This CDR3 comprises 16 residues. Germline values: CDR1 SGDLS, CDR2 YYNGEE. J was trimmed by 0 bases and V by 0 bases; bases with no gene match: 5. In DNA form, the CDR3 reads TGTGCCAGCAGCGTAGGGGGACAGGTGAGCTCCTACGAGCAGTACTTC. As protein: CASSVGGQVSSYEQYF. The complete variable domain, with remaining parts taken from reference TRBV9 and TRBJ2-7, reads DSGVTQTPKHLITATGQRVTLRCSPRSGDLSVYWYQQSLDQGLQFLIQYYNGEERAKGNILERFSAQQFPDLHSELNLSSLELGDSALYFCASSVGGQVSSYEQYFGPGTRLTVT.

The chain has TRBV7-2 and TRBJ1-2, with 7 bases aligning to TRBD1. This CDR3 comprises 16 residues. With V trimmed by 2 bases and J by 1 base, 7 bases remained unmatched. Germline V gene sequence: CDR1 SGHTA, CDR2 FQGNSA. CDR3 protein: CASSLSAGTVNYGYTF. DNA for the CDR3: TGTGCCAGCAGCTTAAGCGCAGGGACAGTTAACTATGGCTACACCTTC.

The chain employs TRBV5-4 and TRBJ2-7; TRBD1 matches 7 bases. Trimming at V came to 4 bases and at J to 6 bases, leaving 10 bases not matched to a gene. This CDR3 has 14 amino acids. From germline, CDR1 is SGHNT and CDR2 YYREEE (reference sequence). The CDR3 bases are TGTGCCAGCAGCCGACAGGGCCACAGGACCGAGCAGTACTTC. Its protein is CASSRQGHRTEQYF.

The J gene is TRBJ2-1, the V gene TRBV6-5; 8 nucleotides line up with TRBD1. V was pared by 2 bases and J by 3 bases, with 0 bases of the junction left unmatched. CDR1 MNHEY and CDR2 SVGAGI come from the germline V gene. This CDR3 is 14 amino acids long. Written as DNA, the CDR3 is TGTGCCAGCAGTTACGGGACAGGCTACAATGAGCAGTTCTTC. This gives the protein CASSYGTGYNEQFF.